The TCR beta chain under discussion was sequenced for a study of OX40 agonist ivuxolimab in advanced cancers. Study-wide background: The dose-escalation group included hepatocellular carcinoma, melanoma, renal cell carcinoma and head and neck cancer. Study-level results: Among the least clonally expanded were partial responders at 0.1-3.0 mg/kg. The investigators did not determine what antigen specificity the expanded peripheral T cells had.

Some clones are missing from TCRdb's copy, which holds only in-frame ones; the method was immunoSEQ multiplex PCR. The sample consists of about 15,000 clones, about 75% of them appearing once. With autoimmune disease history or systemic immunosuppression, patients were excluded. Points on this clone: Its antigen is still unknown.

This sequence originates from an adult with an advanced solid tumor such as melanoma, head and neck, liver or kidney cancer. The sample was CD4+ or CD8+ T cells sorted from blood, taken in a trial of the OX40 agonist ivuxolimab.

CDR3 in DNA: TGCGCCAGCAGCCAAGCGCAATTCACCGGGGAGCTGTTTTTT. It encodes CASSQAQFTGELFF. The V call is TRBV4-1, the J call TRBJ2-2; D uncertain. The CDR3 covers 14 residues. V was trimmed by 1 base and J by 4 bases, leaving 7 bases between them. Germline V gene sequence: CDR1 MGHRA, CDR2 YSYEKL.